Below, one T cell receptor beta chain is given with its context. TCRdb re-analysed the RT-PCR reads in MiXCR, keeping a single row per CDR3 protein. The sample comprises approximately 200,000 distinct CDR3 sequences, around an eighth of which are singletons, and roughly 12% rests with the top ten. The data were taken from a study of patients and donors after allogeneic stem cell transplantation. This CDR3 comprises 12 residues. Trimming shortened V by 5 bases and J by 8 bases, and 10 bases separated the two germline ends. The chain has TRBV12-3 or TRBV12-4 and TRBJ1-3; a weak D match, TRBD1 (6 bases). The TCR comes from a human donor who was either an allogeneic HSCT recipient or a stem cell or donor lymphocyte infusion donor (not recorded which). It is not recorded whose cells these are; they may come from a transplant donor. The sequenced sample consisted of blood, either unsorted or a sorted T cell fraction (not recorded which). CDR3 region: CASSEQGYTIYF. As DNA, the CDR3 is TGTGCCAGCAGTGAACAGGGATACACCATATATTTT.